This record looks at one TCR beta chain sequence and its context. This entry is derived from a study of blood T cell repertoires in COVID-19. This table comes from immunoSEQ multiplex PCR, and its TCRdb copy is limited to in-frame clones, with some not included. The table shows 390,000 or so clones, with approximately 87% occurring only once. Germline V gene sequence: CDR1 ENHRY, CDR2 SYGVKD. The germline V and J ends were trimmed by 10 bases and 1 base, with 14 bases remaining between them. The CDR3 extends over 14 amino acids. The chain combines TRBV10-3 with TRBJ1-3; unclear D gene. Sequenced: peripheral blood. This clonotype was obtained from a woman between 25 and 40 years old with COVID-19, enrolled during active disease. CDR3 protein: CATIDARSGNTIYF. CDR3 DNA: TGTGCCACCATTGACGCGAGGTCTGGAAACACCATATATTTT.